The clone carrying this T cell receptor (beta chain) has just one count. No antigen is known for it. CDR1 and CDR2 from the germline V gene are SEHNR and FQNEAQ (reference sequence). Trimming cost V 2 bases and J 0 bases, with 17 bases left between them. The CDR3 is 19 amino acids. These data belong to a study of cytomegalovirus exposure and HLA in healthy donors. Regarding the study as a whole: Most TCRs appeared rarely, but some public TCRs recurred in many donors.

Using immunoSEQ multiplex PCR, the repertoire was profiled, and TCRdb retains in-frame clones only, with some absent. Of around 150,000 clones listed, about 90% are singletons. This sequence joins TRBV7-9 and TRBJ2-6, with D possibly being TRBD1 (6 bases). The material sequenced was PBMCs. This TCR came from a woman younger than 30 in good health and CMV-seropositive. DNA of the CDR3: TGTGCCAGCAGCTTATTTGGTACAGGGCTTTCCTCTGGGGCCAACGTCCTGACTTTC. Its translation is CASSLFGTGLSSGANVLTF.